This passage covers 17 T cell receptor beta chains from one sample sequenced in a study of T cells after posttransplantation cyclophosphamide. Control samples came 1 year after myeloablative marrow transplants with methotrexate plus calcineurin inhibitor. Clones were sequenced by immunoSEQ multiplex PCR, and TCRdb holds only the in-frame ones, with some missing. The sample comprises roughly 23,000 clones, 70% to 90% of which are singletons, and 8.2% rests with the top ten. The sequencing here drew on PBMCs, taken after an allogeneic stem cell transplant with a calcineurin inhibitor and methotrexate. These receptors all come from a female patient aged 45-60 years who received an allogeneic stem cell transplant from an unrelated donor, was CMV-positive, and had chronic GVHD only. Among the T cells, some may be from the graft donor.

The rearrangement links TRBV5-1 to TRBJ2-7, with TRBD1 matching over 8 bases. The germline V gene has CDR1 SGHRS and CDR2 YFSETQ. V gave up 1 base and J gave up 4 bases; unmatched junction bases: 1. The CDR3 runs to 13 residues. The CDR3 spells CASSLRQGYEQYF. Here the CDR3 DNA reads TGCGCCAGCAGCTTGAGACAGGGGTACGAGCAGTACTTC.

This clone appeared a single time. The V and J genes are TRBV7-9 and TRBJ1-1, with TRBD1 as a possible D gene (5 bases). Trimming stripped 5 bases from V and 11 bases from J, with 21 bases between. CDR1 SEHNR and CDR2 FQNEAQ come from the germline V gene (reference sequence). This CDR3 comprises 14 residues. Here the CDR3 DNA reads TGTGCCAGCAGCCCACCCCGACAGACTGAATGGGCTTTCTTT. Translating gives CASSPPRQTEWAFF.

This clone has just a few counts. The V gene is TRBV6-5, the J gene TRBJ1-2; D ambiguous. This CDR3 has 12 residues. The germline V and J ends were trimmed by 7 bases and 4 bases, with 10 bases remaining between them. Germline-derived CDR1 and CDR2 are MNHEY and SVGAGI. The CDR3 DNA sequence: TGTGCCAGCACCCTGGCTGGCTATGGCTACACCTTC. Amino acid sequence: CASTLAGYGYTF.

This chain joins TRBV19 and TRBJ2-5; D remains unclear. The CDR3 consists of 13 residues. V shed 4 bases and J shed 5 bases, with 11 bases lying between them. From germline, CDR1 is LNHDA and CDR2 SQIVND (reference sequence). The CDR3 loop reads CASSTVAPETQYF. The CDR3 region has the DNA TGTGCCAGTAGTACCGTAGCCCCTGAGACCCAGTACTTC.

The V call is TRBV5-6, the J call TRBJ1-4; 7 bases are a match to TRBD1. V was clipped by 4 bases and J by 10 bases; unmatched bases: 13. The CDR3 covers 15 residues. The germline V gene has CDR1 SGHDT and CDR2 YYEEEE. CDR3 nucleotides: TGTGCCAGCAGCCCAAGGGGGCCCAGGGAAGGAAAACTGTTTTTT. Its translation is CASSPRGPREGKLFF.

This clone was detected only once. The rearrangement links TRBV6-1 to TRBJ2-7; 10 bases map to TRBD1. CDR1 is MNHNS and CDR2 is SASEGT in the germline V gene. The CDR3 has 14 amino acids. V lost 10 bases and J lost 7; bases outside the gene matches: 13. CDR3 residues: CATSLRQGAGEQYF. The CDR3 bases are TGTGCCACCAGCCTACGACAGGGGGCTGGGGAGCAGTACTTC.

The chain couples TRBV27 to TRBJ2-1, with 11 bases lining up with TRBD2. The junction had 8 bases not matched to a gene; V was cut back by 8 bases and J by 2 bases. Germline V CDR1 and CDR2: MNHEY, SMNVEV (reference sequence). The CDR3 runs 16 residues. Here the CDR3 DNA reads TGTGCCAGCTCCCAAAGACTAGCGGGACCCTACAATGAGCAGTTCTTC. The encoded protein is CASSQRLAGPYNEQFF.

This sequence joins TRBV4-3 and TRBJ2-5; D perhaps matches TRBD2 (5 bases). The CDR3 has 13 residues. Germline CDR1 and CDR2: LGHNA and YSLEER. V was pared by 0 bases and J by 11 bases, with 13 bases between. Here the CDR3 reads CASSQERTEEQYF. CDR3 nucleotide sequence: TGCGCCAGCAGCCAAGAGAGGACGGAGGAGCAGTACTTC.

The rearrangement links TRBV10-3 to TRBJ1-3, with 7 bases that match TRBD1. V shed 8 bases and J 6 bases; nucleotides not matched to a gene: 7. The V gene's germline CDR1 is ENHRY and CDR2 SYGVKD. This CDR3 is built from 13 residues. CDR3 in DNA: TGTGCCATCGGCAGGGGGACTCTAAACACCATATATTTT. Translation gives CAIGRGTLNTIYF.

CDR3 loop: CASSRTGATDTQYF. The CDR3 DNA is TGTGCCAGTAGTAGGACAGGAGCTACAGATACGCAGTATTTT. This rearrangement joins TRBV19 to TRBJ2-3, with 7 bases identical to TRBD1. The V gene end was trimmed by 4 bases and the J gene end by 3 bases; junction bases not matched to a gene: 4. The CDR3 contains 14 residues. Germline V gene data show CDR1 as LNHDA and CDR2 as SQIVND (reference sequence).

J is TRBJ2-2 and V is TRBV15, with a tentative D call TRBD2 (5 bases). V was clipped by 0 bases and J by 3 bases, with 11 bases between them. Germline V gives CDR1 LNHNV, CDR2 YYDKDF (reference sequence). The CDR3 consists of 16 residues. CDR3 region: CATSRDQDSYTGELFF. The CDR3 bases are TGTGCCACCAGCAGAGATCAGGACTCTTACACCGGGGAGCTGTTTTTT.

The chain uses TRBV5-4 and TRBJ2-7; D call uncertain. The CDR3 consists of 11 residues. Germline-derived CDR1 and CDR2 are SGHNT and YYREEE (reference sequence). The V end lost 0 bases, the J end lost 7 bases, and 5 bases lay between the germline ends. Written as DNA, the CDR3 is TGTGCCAGCAGCTTGGGCGGAGAGCAGTACTTC. Its translation: CASSLGGEQYF.

This chain joins TRBV19 and TRBJ2-6; 13 bases map to TRBD2. The J segment lost 4 bases and the V segment lost 3 bases, leaving 12 bases of the junction unmatched. From germline, CDR1 is LNHDA and CDR2 SQIVND (reference sequence). This CDR3 region has 20 residues. The chain's CDR3 is CASSIRTSGSGGLGANVLTF. The CDR3 nucleotides read TGTGCCAGTAGTATTAGGACTAGCGGGAGTGGAGGTCTCGGGGCCAACGTCCTGACTTTC. The full variable domain, rest sourced from reference TRBV19 and TRBJ2-6, is DGGITQSPKYLFRKEGQNVTLSCEQNLNHDAMYWYRQDPGQGLRLIYYSQIVNDFQKGDIAEGYSVSREKKESFPLTVTSAQKNPTAFYLCASSIRTSGSGGLGANVLTFGAGSRLTVL.

The CDR3 DNA reads as TGTGCCAGTACCCTGGGGGGTTCGAACACTGAAGCTTTCTTT. Amino acids: CASTLGGSNTEAFF. The chain links TRBV19 to TRBJ1-1, with D possibly being TRBD1 (5 bases). This CDR3 has 14 amino acids. Per germline, CDR1 LNHDA and CDR2 SQIVND (reference sequence). Trimming removed 7 bases from V and 1 base from J, with 13 bases in between.

The J gene is TRBJ2-1, the V gene TRBV5-1, with 13 bases lining up with TRBD2. Germline V gives CDR1 SGHRS, CDR2 YFSETQ. The CDR3 has 16 amino acids. The V and J ends lost 2 bases and 5 bases, in that order; junction bases with no gene match: 4. The CDR3 sequence: CASSLGLAGDNNEQFF. CDR3 bases: TGCGCCAGCAGCTTAGGACTAGCGGGAGACAACAATGAGCAGTTCTTC.

The CDR3 loop reads CASSPTNTGELFF. The CDR3 region has the DNA TGTGCCAGCAGCCCGACTAACACCGGGGAGCTGTTTTTT. The chain recombines TRBV6-6 with TRBJ2-2; D gene uncertain. CDR1 is MNHNY, CDR2 SVGAGI, per germline (reference sequence). Trimming removed 6 bases from V and 2 bases from J, with 7 bases in between. CDR3 length: 13 amino acids.

The chain recombines TRBV19 with TRBJ1-2; D is unclear. Per the germline V gene, CDR1 is LNHDA and CDR2 is SQIVND (reference sequence). This CDR3 has 15 amino acids. Between the trimmed V and J ends, which lost 1 base and 3 bases, there was a span of 12 bases. In DNA, the CDR3 is TGTGCCAGTAGTATAGTCGGCGTACGGGACTATGGCTACACCTTC. The encoded protein is CASSIVGVRDYGYTF.